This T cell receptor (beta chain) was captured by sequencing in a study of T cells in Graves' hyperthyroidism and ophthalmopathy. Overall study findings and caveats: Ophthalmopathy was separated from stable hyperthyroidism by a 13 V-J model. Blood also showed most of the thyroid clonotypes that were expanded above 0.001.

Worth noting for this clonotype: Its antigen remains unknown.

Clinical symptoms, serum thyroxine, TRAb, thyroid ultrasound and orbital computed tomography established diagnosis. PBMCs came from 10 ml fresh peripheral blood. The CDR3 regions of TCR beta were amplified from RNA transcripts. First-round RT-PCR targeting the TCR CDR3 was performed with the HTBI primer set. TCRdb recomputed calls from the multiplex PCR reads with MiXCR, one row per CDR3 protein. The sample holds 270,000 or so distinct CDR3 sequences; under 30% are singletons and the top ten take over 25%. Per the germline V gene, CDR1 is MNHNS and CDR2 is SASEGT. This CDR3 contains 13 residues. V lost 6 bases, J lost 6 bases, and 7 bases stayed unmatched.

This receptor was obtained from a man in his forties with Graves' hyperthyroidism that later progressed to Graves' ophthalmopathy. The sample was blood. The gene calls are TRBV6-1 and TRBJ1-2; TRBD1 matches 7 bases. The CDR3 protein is CASRKRQGDGYTF. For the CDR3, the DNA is TGTGCCAGCAGAAAACGACAGGGCGATGGCTACACCTTC.